There are a few counts of the clone carrying this T cell receptor beta chain. As yet, its antigen is unknown. The sample is drawn from a study of T cells in Graves' hyperthyroidism and ophthalmopathy. Study-wide results and caveats: Among thyroid clonotypes expanded above 0.001, most also appeared in blood.

The CDR3 length is 16 residues. V was pared by 2 bases and J by 6 bases, with 7 bases of the junction left unmatched. The germline CDR1 and CDR2 sequences are MRHNA and SNTAGT. It was considered stable Graves' hyperthyroidism when ophthalmopathy did not progress within 18 months. Exclusion criteria comprised uncontrolled infection, other autoimmune disease, pregnancy or lactation. Each diagnosis was grounded in clinical symptoms, serum thyroxine and TRAb, thyroid ultrasound, and orbital computed tomography. Amplified TCR beta CDR3 regions came from RNA transcripts. In the first-round RT-PCR of the TCR CDR3, the HTBI primer set was used. TCRdb re-derived calls from the multiplex PCR reads in MiXCR, one entry per CDR3 protein. The data contain about 290,000 distinct CDR3 sequences, approximately 15% of them singletons.

Sequencing was carried out using blood. The chain links TRBV6-4 to TRBJ1-6, with 7 bases identical to TRBD1. The receptor comes from a woman aged 40 to 50 with Graves' hyperthyroidism. As DNA, the CDR3 is TGTGCCAGCAGTGACAAGAGGAGGGACAGTAATTCACCCCTCCACTTT. This translates into CASSDKRRDSNSPLHF.